A selection of T cell receptor beta chains follows, all from one sample in a study of shared clonotypes between healthy human individuals. Using immunoSEQ multiplex PCR, the repertoire was profiled, and TCRdb retains in-frame clones only, with some absent. The data show hundreds of thousands of clones, about three quarters seen once. Sequencing was carried out using memory CD4+ T cells sorted from blood. These TCRs come from a woman younger than 45 in good health. Both conserved end residues are part of each CDR3. The D gene is left open where the match is weak. Clone size is given for some rows only: seen once, a few or many times, or a class if the clone is expanded.

D gene: NA
J gene: TRBJ2-7
V gene: TRBV21-1
clone size: NA
CDR3 protein: CASSFRQKRAYEQYF
CDR3 DNA: TGTGCCAGCAGCTTCCGACAGAAACGGGCCTACGAGCAGTACTTC

D gene: NA
J gene: TRBJ2-7
V gene: TRBV19
clone size: NA
CDR3 protein: CASSQDSRREQYF
CDR3 DNA: TGTGCCAGTAGCCAGGACTCCCGCCGGGAGCAGTACTTC

D gene: NA
J gene: TRBJ2-1
V gene: TRBV5-1
clone size: NA
CDR3 protein: CASSSGQTYNEQFF
CDR3 DNA: TGCGCCAGCAGCTCTGGGCAAACATACAATGAGCAGTTCTTC

D gene: NA
J gene: TRBJ1-3
V gene: TRBV5-6
clone size: NA
CDR3 protein: CASSLVGRGRGLYF
CDR3 DNA: TGTGCCAGCAGCTTGGTTGGCAGGGGCCGCGGCCTATATTTT

D gene: NA
J gene: TRBJ2-6
V gene: TRBV5-1
clone size: NA
CDR3 protein: CASSLSAGSGANVLTF
CDR3 DNA: TGCGCCAGCAGCCTGTCCGCCGGCTCTGGGGCCAACGTCCTGACTTTC

D gene: TRBD1
J gene: TRBJ2-3
V gene: TRBV28
clone size: NA
CDR3 protein: CASSSRDSLWKGTDTQYF
CDR3 DNA: TGTGCCAGCAGCTCTAGGGACAGTTTGTGGAAAGGCACAGATACGCAGTATTTT

D gene: NA
J gene: TRBJ2-2
V gene: TRBV28
clone size: NA
CDR3 protein: CASLGSGNTGELFF
CDR3 DNA: TGTGCCAGCTTGGGTTCGGGGAACACCGGGGAGCTGTTTTTT

D gene: NA
J gene: TRBJ1-1
V gene: TRBV9
clone size: many
CDR3 protein: CASSFISGGVSDEAFF
CDR3 DNA: TGTGCCAGCAGCTTCATTTCGGGGGGAGTCTCGGATGAAGCTTTCTTT

D gene: TRBD1
J gene: TRBJ2-6
V gene: TRBV27
clone size: many
CDR3 protein: CASSRRAGGNGANVLTF
CDR3 DNA: TGTGCCAGCAGTCGACGGGCAGGGGGCAATGGGGCCAACGTCCTGACTTTC

D gene: TRBD1
J gene: TRBJ1-2
V gene: TRBV28
clone size: NA
CDR3 protein: CASSLGQVYGYTF
CDR3 DNA: TGTGCCAGCAGTTTAGGACAGGTCTATGGCTACACCTTC

D gene: NA
J gene: TRBJ1-2
V gene: TRBV5-1
clone size: once
CDR3 protein: CASSSTRQTGRSTANYGYTF
CDR3 DNA: TGCGCCAGCAGCTCGACGCGGCAGACAGGCCGCTCCACCGCTAACTATGGCTACACCTTC

D gene: TRBD2
J gene: TRBJ2-1
V gene: TRBV5-8
clone size: NA
CDR3 protein: CASSEGLAEYNEQFF
CDR3 DNA: TGTGCCAGCAGCGAGGGACTAGCGGAATACAATGAGCAGTTCTTC

D gene: NA
J gene: TRBJ1-2
V gene: TRBV19
clone size: NA
CDR3 protein: CASSPPGRRADGYTF
CDR3 DNA: TGTGCCAGTAGTCCACCGGGACGGCGGGCTGATGGCTACACCTTC

D gene: NA
J gene: TRBJ1-1
V gene: TRBV28
clone size: NA
CDR3 protein: CASSLWTEKNTEAFF
CDR3 DNA: TGTGCCAGCAGTTTATGGACAGAGAAGAACACTGAAGCTTTCTTT

D gene: NA
J gene: TRBJ2-1
V gene: TRBV7-9
clone size: NA
CDR3 protein: CASSSQATEQFF
CDR3 DNA: TGCGCCAGCAGCTCACAGGCGACTGAGCAGTTCTTC

D gene: TRBD2
J gene: TRBJ2-7
V gene: TRBV28
clone size: NA
CDR3 protein: CASSIAGGVGEQYF
CDR3 DNA: TGTGCCAGCAGTATAGCGGGGGGGGTCGGAGAGCAGTACTTC

D gene: NA
J gene: TRBJ2-1
V gene: TRBV11-1
clone size: NA
CDR3 protein: CASSLRTARSSYNEQFF
CDR3 DNA: TGTGCCAGCAGCTTACGGACAGCTCGAAGCTCCTACAATGAGCAGTTCTTC

D gene: NA
J gene: TRBJ2-6
V gene: TRBV11-2
clone size: NA
CDR3 protein: CASSAGPNPGANVLTF
CDR3 DNA: TGTGCCAGCAGCGCGGGACCTAATCCTGGGGCCAACGTCCTGACTTTC

D gene: NA
J gene: TRBJ2-3
V gene: TRBV14
clone size: NA
CDR3 protein: CASSLQGGAVAVTQYF
CDR3 DNA: TGTGCCAGCAGCCTTCAGGGGGGGGCAGTAGCAGTTACGCAGTATTTT

D gene: TRBD1
J gene: TRBJ2-7
V gene: TRBV10-3
clone size: few
CDR3 protein: CAISENTGGEQYF
CDR3 DNA: TGTGCCATCAGTGAGAATACAGGGGGCGAGCAGTACTTC

D gene: NA
J gene: TRBJ1-5
V gene: TRBV7-8
clone size: NA
CDR3 protein: CASSLEVGQPQHF
CDR3 DNA: TGTGCCAGCAGCTTAGAGGTGGGACAGCCCCAGCATTTT

D gene: NA
J gene: TRBJ1-5
V gene: TRBV28
clone size: NA
CDR3 protein: CASRAGNSNQPQHF
CDR3 DNA: TGTGCCAGCAGGGCGGGGAATAGCAATCAGCCCCAGCATTTT

D gene: NA
J gene: TRBJ2-7
V gene: TRBV14
clone size: NA
CDR3 protein: CASSRDSNYEQYF
CDR3 DNA: TGTGCCAGCAGCCGGGACTCTAACTACGAGCAGTACTTC

D gene: TRBD2
J gene: TRBJ2-5
V gene: TRBV6-1
clone size: NA
CDR3 protein: CASSRRGRFQETQYF
CDR3 DNA: TGTGCCAGCAGTCGGCGGGGGAGGTTCCAAGAGACCCAGTACTTC

D gene: NA
J gene: TRBJ1-1
V gene: TRBV7-6
clone size: NA
CDR3 protein: CASSPRDINTEAFF
CDR3 DNA: TGTGCCAGCAGCCCCCGGGATATAAACACTGAAGCTTTCTTT

D gene: TRBD2
J gene: TRBJ2-7
V gene: TRBV5-1
clone size: once
CDR3 protein: CASSFGLAEYEQYF
CDR3 DNA: TGCGCCAGCAGCTTTGGGCTAGCGGAATACGAGCAGTACTTC

D gene: NA
J gene: TRBJ1-2
V gene: TRBV15
clone size: NA
CDR3 protein: CATSREGYGYTF
CDR3 DNA: TGTGCCACCAGCAGAGAAGGGTATGGCTACACCTTC

D gene: NA
J gene: TRBJ2-1
V gene: TRBV7-9
clone size: NA
CDR3 protein: CASSPGAPHNEQFF
CDR3 DNA: TGTGCCAGCAGCCCGGGAGCCCCCCACAATGAGCAGTTCTTC

D gene: TRBD1
J gene: TRBJ1-2
V gene: TRBV30
clone size: NA
CDR3 protein: CAWSPPGDRTLYGYTF
CDR3 DNA: TGTGCCTGGAGTCCTCCTGGGGACAGGACCTTATATGGCTACACCTTC

D gene: NA
J gene: TRBJ2-5
V gene: TRBV5-1
clone size: few
CDR3 protein: CASSPKGGYQETQYF
CDR3 DNA: TGCGCCAGCAGCCCCAAGGGGGGTTACCAAGAGACCCAGTACTTC

D gene: NA
J gene: TRBJ2-3
V gene: TRBV9
clone size: NA
CDR3 protein: CASSVLLRDTQYF
CDR3 DNA: TGTGCCAGCAGCGTTTTGCTTAGGGATACGCAGTATTTT

D gene: TRBD1
J gene: TRBJ1-1
V gene: TRBV6-5
clone size: NA
CDR3 protein: CASSSNRGVMNTEAFF
CDR3 DNA: TGTGCCAGCAGTTCCAACAGGGGGGTCATGAACACTGAAGCTTTCTTT

D gene: NA
J gene: TRBJ2-2
V gene: TRBV2
clone size: few
CDR3 protein: CASRPQNTGELFF
CDR3 DNA: TGTGCCAGCAGGCCTCAAAACACCGGGGAGCTGTTTTTT

D gene: TRBD1
J gene: TRBJ1-2
V gene: TRBV28
clone size: NA
CDR3 protein: CASSKDRVGYTF
CDR3 DNA: TGTGCCAGCAGTAAGGACAGGGTTGGCTACACCTTC

D gene: NA
J gene: TRBJ1-2
V gene: TRBV10-3
clone size: NA
CDR3 protein: CAISESTAMGGDYGYTF
CDR3 DNA: TGTGCCATCAGTGAGTCGACTGCGATGGGGGGGGACTATGGCTACACCTTC

D gene: TRBD1
J gene: TRBJ2-5
V gene: TRBV19
clone size: NA
CDR3 protein: CASTDREETQYF
CDR3 DNA: TGTGCCAGTACAGACAGGGAAGAGACCCAGTACTTC

D gene: TRBD2
J gene: TRBJ2-1
V gene: TRBV28
clone size: NA
CDR3 protein: CASSLSGLAGVREQFF
CDR3 DNA: TGTGCCAGCAGTTTATCGGGACTAGCGGGAGTACGAGAGCAGTTCTTC

D gene: TRBD2
J gene: TRBJ2-3
V gene: TRBV19
clone size: NA
CDR3 protein: CASRKLTSGPSTDTQYF
CDR3 DNA: TGTGCCAGTAGGAAACTTACTAGCGGACCTAGCACAGATACGCAGTATTTT

D gene: TRBD2
J gene: TRBJ2-5
V gene: TRBV29-1
clone size: NA
CDR3 protein: CSVEDFGGSKQETQYF
CDR3 DNA: TGCAGCGTTGAAGATTTTGGCGGGAGTAAGCAAGAGACCCAGTACTTC

D gene: TRBD2
J gene: TRBJ2-5
V gene: TRBV11-2
clone size: NA
CDR3 protein: CASSLGSSGRHQETQYF
CDR3 DNA: TGTGCCAGCAGCTTAGGGTCTAGCGGGAGGCACCAAGAGACCCAGTACTTC

D gene: TRBD1
J gene: TRBJ1-5
V gene: TRBV9
clone size: NA
CDR3 protein: CASSVSGTGSDQPQHF
CDR3 DNA: TGTGCCAGCAGCGTAAGCGGGACAGGGAGTGATCAGCCCCAGCATTTT

D gene: NA
J gene: TRBJ2-2
V gene: TRBV7-9
clone size: NA
CDR3 protein: CASSLSGRIGPGELFF
CDR3 DNA: TGTGCCAGCAGCCTCTCGGGACGCATCGGGCCCGGGGAGCTGTTTTTT

D gene: NA
J gene: TRBJ1-5
V gene: TRBV19
clone size: NA
CDR3 protein: CASSLYRHMGNQPQHF
CDR3 DNA: TGTGCCAGTAGTCTCTACAGACATATGGGCAATCAGCCCCAGCATTTT

D gene: NA
J gene: TRBJ1-2
V gene: TRBV6-5
clone size: NA
CDR3 protein: CASSYRQGRGYGYTF
CDR3 DNA: TGTGCCAGCAGTTACAGGCAGGGAAGGGGCTATGGCTACACCTTC

D gene: TRBD1
J gene: TRBJ1-2
V gene: TRBV14
clone size: NA
CDR3 protein: CASSQDWGTGLYGYTF
CDR3 DNA: TGTGCCAGCAGCCAAGATTGGGGGACAGGGCTATATGGCTACACCTTC

D gene: NA
J gene: TRBJ2-1
V gene: TRBV10-2
clone size: many
CDR3 protein: CASSEQGLFGEGAFF
CDR3 DNA: NA